This T cell receptor beta chain was recovered during a study of T cell repertoires and leukemia-associated antigens. The overall study: Effective reads per sample ranged from roughly 3.3 to 5.5 million. Study-wide findings and caveats: Specificity and function of the expanded clones need further investigation.

Before use, CD3+ T cells rested overnight in serum-free medium. The CDR3 extends over 16 amino acids. The germline V gene has CDR1 LGHNA and CDR2 YSLEER. Regarding this clonotype: The target antigen is unknown. The junction departs from germline at one end; a sequencing error may be responsible.

TCRdb called the 5' RACE reads again in MiXCR, with one record for every CDR3 protein. Found here are 11,000 or so distinct CDR3 sequences, approximately 39% of them singletons; the top ten hold less than 40%. The chain has TRBV4-3 and TRBJ2-6; D may be TRBD1 (5 bases). Sequencing was performed on CD3+ T cells sorted from blood and cultured. This receptor was taken from a female donor in good health. CDR3 coding DNA: TGCGCCAGCAGCCAATCCCCGAAGTCTGGGGCCAACGTCCTGGCTTTC. Amino acids: CASSQSPKSGANVLAF.